Each of the 15 T cell receptor beta chains below was sequenced from the same sample in a study of OX40 agonist ivuxolimab in advanced cancers. Profiled with immunoSEQ multiplex PCR; TCRdb holds only in-frame clones, not every one. Seen here are 30,000 to 35,000 clones, around four fifths observed once, and the top ten hold about a quarter. Sequencing was performed on CD4+ or CD8+ T cells sorted from blood, taken in a trial of the OX40 agonist ivuxolimab. The receptor source for this set is an adult with an advanced solid tumor such as melanoma, head and neck, liver or kidney cancer.

As to this clone: Distinct nucleotide sequences in the sample also encode this CDR3. This CDR3 is CASSPGLSGNTIYF. CDR3 DNA sequence: TGTGCCAGCAGCCCCGGACTCTCTGGAAACACCATATATTTT. V usage is TRBV27 and J usage is TRBJ1-3; D is undetermined. The germline gives CDR1 MNHEY, CDR2 SMNVEV (reference sequence). With 6 bases removed from V and 0 bases from J, the gap between germline ends came to 9 bases. This CDR3 spans 14 amino acids.

The chain carries TRBV7-2 and TRBJ1-1; TRBD1 aligns across 7 bases. With 5 bases clipped from V and 1 base from J, the junction kept 7 bases outside the gene matches. CDR1 SGHTA and CDR2 FQGNSA come from the germline V gene. CDR3 length: 15 amino acids. CDR3 in DNA: TGTGCCAGCAGCCAGGGGGGCTTTTCGAACACTGAAGCTTTCTTT. Residues: CASSQGGFSNTEAFF.

This clone appeared once. The chain uses TRBV18 and TRBJ2-1, with D maybe TRBD2 (5 bases). This CDR3 is 16 amino acids long. V was clipped by 3 bases and J by 0 bases, with 12 bases between them. Germline lookup yields CDR1 KGHSH and CDR2 LQKENI. The CDR3 DNA reads as TGTGCCAGCTCACCCTATACTGGGAGCTCCTACAATGAGCAGTTCTTC. The encoded protein is CASSPYTGSSYNEQFF.

The rearrangement links TRBV9 to TRBJ2-2, with TRBD2 identical over 12 bases. CDR3 size: 17 residues. CDR1 and CDR2 (germline): SGDLS, YYNGEE. Trimming took 0 bases from V and 8 from J; bases not matched to a gene: 8. The CDR3 region has the DNA TGTGCCAGCAGCGTAGCTTCGCTAGCGGGGGGGCCTGGGGAGCTGTTTTTT. It is translated as CASSVASLAGGPGELFF.

This rearrangement joins TRBV6-5 to TRBJ2-5, with TRBD1 as a possible D gene (6 bases). Trimming removed 2 bases from V and 1 base from J, with 11 bases in between. Germline V gene sequence: CDR1 MNHEY, CDR2 SVGAGI. There are 15 residues in the CDR3. The CDR3 sequence is CASSYADSSQETQYF. The CDR3 DNA is TGTGCCAGCAGTTACGCGGACAGCTCCCAAGAGACCCAGTACTTC.

This clone appeared once. The V and J genes are TRBV6-5 and TRBJ2-7; D ambiguous. This CDR3 has 15 residues. Germline loops: CDR1 MNHEY, CDR2 SVGAGI. Trimming cost V 0 bases and J 4 bases, with 13 bases left between them. The CDR3 region is CASSYSGSNSYEQYF. The CDR3 DNA reads as TGTGCCAGCAGTTACTCGGGCAGCAATTCGTACGAGCAGTACTTC.

The gene calls are TRBV29-1 and TRBJ2-3; D not certain. CDR3 length: 13 amino acids. V was cut by 1 base and J by 2 bases, with 7 bases left in between. Germline-derived CDR1 and CDR2 are SQVTM and ANQGSEA. This chain's CDR3 is CSVEAANTDTQYF. For the CDR3, the DNA is TGCAGCGTTGAAGCCGCTAACACAGATACGCAGTATTTT.

The chain couples TRBV7-2 to TRBJ2-7, with D unresolved. Germline assignment: CDR1 SGHTA and CDR2 FQGNSA. The CDR3 is 12 amino acids. V gave up 11 bases and J gave up 5 bases, with 16 bases separating them. CDR3 sequence reads: CASFMGSNEQYF. DNA for the CDR3: TGTGCCTCCTTTATGGGCTCTAACGAGCAGTACTTC.

Sample share makes this clone medium-sized. V gene TRBV5-1 combines with J gene TRBJ1-3; D unclear. Germline V gene lookup returns CDR1 SGHRS and CDR2 YFSETQ. Trimming pared 0 bases from V and 2 bases from J, leaving 3 bases between. This CDR3 comprises 13 residues. The CDR3 loop is CASSLGTGNTIYF. CDR3 in DNA: TGCGCCAGCAGCTTGGGGACTGGAAACACCATATATTTT.

The rearrangement uses TRBV18 and TRBJ1-2; 7 bases map to TRBD1. This CDR3 is built from 16 residues. With V trimmed by 2 bases and J by 0 bases, 6 bases remained unmatched. Germline CDR1 is KGHSH and CDR2 is LQKENI. CDR3 bases: TGTGCCAGCTCACCAACTCAGGGGGGAGCTAACTATGGCTACACCTTC. It translates to CASSPTQGGANYGYTF.

V and J are TRBV27 and TRBJ2-3; D is perhaps TRBD2 (7 bases). Germline V gene data show CDR1 as MNHEY and CDR2 as SMNVEV (reference sequence). V was clipped by 6 bases and J by 0 bases, with 16 bases between them. This CDR3 is 16 amino acids long. In DNA, the CDR3 is TGTGCCAGCAGGGGAGGGGGGCTAGCGAGCACAGATACGCAGTATTTT. Translating it yields CASRGGGLASTDTQYF.

There are a few counts of this clone. The rearrangement links TRBV6-1 to TRBJ2-7; 11 bases align to TRBD2. The CDR3 totals 15 residues. The germline V gene encodes CDR1 MNHNS and CDR2 SASEGT. J was trimmed by 1 base and V by 7 bases; bases with no gene match: 6. The CDR3 sequence: CASKELAGESYEQYF. CDR3 DNA sequence: TGTGCCAGCAAAGAACTAGCGGGAGAGTCCTACGAGCAGTACTTC.

This clone has only one observation. The V call is TRBV4-1, the J call TRBJ2-5; D is tentatively TRBD1 or TRBD2 (5 bases each). This CDR3 is built from 13 residues. V was pared by 1 base and J by 9 bases, with 12 bases between. Per the germline V gene, CDR1 is MGHRA and CDR2 is YSYEKL. The CDR3 sequence is CASSQGSGAAQYF. The CDR3, as DNA: TGCGCCAGCAGCCAAGGCTCCGGGGCGGCCCAGTACTTC.

The rearrangement joins TRBV4-1 to TRBJ1-1; D unclear. The CDR3 contains 13 residues. Germline CDR1 and CDR2: MGHRA and YSYEKL. V was pared by 1 base and J by 8 bases, with 11 bases between. The CDR3, as DNA: TGCGCCAGCAGCCAAGGTGGGCTGAGCGAAGCTTTCTTT. This gives the protein CASSQGGLSEAFF.

On this clone itself: At the DNA level, this CDR3 is encoded by other sequences in the same sample as well. The J gene is TRBJ2-7, the V gene TRBV5-1; 11 bases align to TRBD2. V shed 4 bases and J 4 bases; nucleotides not matched to a gene: 10. CDR3 length: 16 residues. Germline V gene sequence: CDR1 SGHRS, CDR2 YFSETQ. DNA for the CDR3: TGCGCCAGCAGCACAGGGACTAGCGGAGATGTATACGAGCAGTACTTC. Amino acids: CASSTGTSGDVYEQYF.